Below, 9 T cell receptor beta chains from the same sample are listed, as sequenced in a study of T-cell memory formation after mild COVID-19 (dated by TCRdb to about 2021). Preparation of the library involved 5' RACE. The instrument was an Illumina NovaSeq 6000. The raw public data were reprocessed by TCRdb itself: fastp quality trimming at Q25, MiXCR clonotype calling, in-frame beta chains only. Rows matching on CDR3 protein sequence are summarized as one entry with the most common DNA and genes. The sample data list about 310,000 distinct CDR3 sequences, and around 19% of these were observed just once. The ten top clones hold 21% of the sample. What was sequenced was PBMCs or a T cell subset sorted from them (not recorded which). Source of these receptors: a man aged 18 to 29 who had mild COVID-19 (a few samples of this study predate the infection). The sample titles of this study are shuffled in the database, so cell type and time point are left out; the donor was told from shared clones.

The chain couples TRBV28 to TRBJ2-7; 9 bases are shared with TRBD2. Germline V gene sequence: CDR1 MDHEN, CDR2 SYDVKM. Trimming removed 1 base from V and 7 bases from J; junction bases left unmatched: 8. CDR3 length equals 15 residues. CDR3 region: CASSLLGGGAQEQYV. CDR3 DNA sequence: TGTGCCAGCAGTTTATTAGGCGGGGGGGCACAAGAGCAGTACGTC.

This clonotype was observed a handful of times. This chain joins TRBV6-5 and TRBJ1-2, with D unresolved. The germline V gene encodes CDR1 MNHEY and CDR2 SVGAGI. Deletions cut 9 bases from V and 3 bases from J, with 14 bases between. The CDR3 consists of 13 residues. The CDR3 DNA follows: TGTGCCAGTTCAGACACTTACGACTATGGCTACACCTTC. It codes for CASSDTYDYGYTF.

V gene TRBV6-2 or TRBV6-3 combines with J gene TRBJ1-2; D remains unclear. The V end was cut by 2 bases, the J end by 0 bases, with 7 bases between. Looked up from germline, CDR1 is MNHEY and CDR2 is SVGEGT. There are 14 residues in the CDR3. The CDR3 DNA is TGTGCCAGCAGTTACAGGATCCCTAACTATGGCTACACCTTC. It codes for CASSYRIPNYGYTF.

The rearrangement links TRBV7-6 to TRBJ2-1; D perhaps matches TRBD2 (6 bases). The CDR3 consists of 20 residues. V lost 5 bases, J lost 2 bases, and 28 bases lay in between. Germline CDR1 SGHVS, CDR2 FNYEAQ. The CDR3 spells CASSPQGWEEPREPYNEQFF. For the CDR3, the DNA is TGTGCCAGCAGCCCCCAGGGTTGGGAGGAGCCGAGAGAACCCTACAATGAGCAGTTCTTC. The entire variable domain, with the rest obtained from reference TRBV7-6 and TRBJ2-1, is as follows: GAGVSQSPRYKVTKRGQDVALRCDPISGHVSLYWYRQALGQGPEFLTYFNYEAQQDKSGLPNDRFSAERPEGSISTLTIQRTEQRDSAMYRCASSPQGWEEPREPYNEQFFGPGTRLTVL.

The genes are TRBV2 and TRBJ1-3; D possibly corresponds to TRBD1 (5 bases). The V gene lost 7 bases and the J gene lost 1 base, with 17 bases spanning the gap. Germline V lookup: CDR1 SNHLY, CDR2 FYNNEI. This CDR3 is 16 amino acids long. CDR3 coding DNA: TGTGCCAGCATCAGGGAGGTGGTTACATCTGGAAACACCATATATTTT. Its protein product is CASIREVVTSGNTIYF.

This clonotype was seen a handful of times. The V and J genes are TRBV12-3 or TRBV12-4 and TRBJ2-2; the match to TRBD2 covers 16 bases. The ends lost 0 bases at V and 4 bases at J; junction bases unmatched: 8. CDR3 length equals 20 residues. For the CDR3, the DNA is TGTGCCAGCAGTTTAGCTGCGGGACTAGCGGGGGGGCGTGTCACCGGGGAGCTGTTTTTT. Residues: CASSLAAGLAGGRVTGELFF.

The V call is TRBV6-5, the J call TRBJ2-7; D may be TRBD2 (5 bases). Germline CDR1 is MNHEY and CDR2 is SVGAGI. The CDR3 length is 18 residues. V was pared by 0 bases and J by 5 bases, with 23 bases between. The CDR3 protein is CASSYSKRSATPSNEQYF. The CDR3 DNA reads TGTGCCAGCAGTTACTCGAAGCGGTCAGCAACCCCCTCTAACGAGCAGTACTTC.

This clonotype came up many times. CDR3 DNA: TGTGCCAGCAGCAAAATAGACAGGGGGCACTCCTATAATTCACCCCTCCACTTT. Translating it yields CASSKIDRGHSYNSPLHF. V is TRBV4-2 and J is TRBJ1-6; 10 bases align to TRBD1. V lost 5 bases, J lost 0 bases, and 7 bases stayed unmatched. Germline V gene data show CDR1 as LGHNA and CDR2 as YNFKEQ. This CDR3 has 18 amino acids.

This rearrangement joins TRBV5-4 to TRBJ1-2; the D is unclear. Germline V CDR1 and CDR2: SGHNT, YYREEE (reference sequence). The CDR3 covers 13 residues. V shed 4 bases and J shed 1 base, with 8 bases lying between them. The DNA of the CDR3 is TGTGCCAGCAGCCCACAGCTTAACTATGGCTACACCTTC. It yields the protein CASSPQLNYGYTF.